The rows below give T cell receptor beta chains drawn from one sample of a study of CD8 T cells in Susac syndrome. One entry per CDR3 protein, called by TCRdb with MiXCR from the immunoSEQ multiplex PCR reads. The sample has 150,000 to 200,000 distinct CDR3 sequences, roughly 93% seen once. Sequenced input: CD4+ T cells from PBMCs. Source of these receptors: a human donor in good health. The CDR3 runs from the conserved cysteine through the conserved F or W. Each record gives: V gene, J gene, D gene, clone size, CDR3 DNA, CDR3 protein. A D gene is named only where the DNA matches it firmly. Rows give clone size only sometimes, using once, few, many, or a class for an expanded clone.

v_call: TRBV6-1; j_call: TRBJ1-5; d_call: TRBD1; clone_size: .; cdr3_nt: TGTGCCAGCAGTAGGACAGGGGATGGAGGCAATCAGCCCCAGCATTTT; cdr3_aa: CASSRTGDGGNQPQHF
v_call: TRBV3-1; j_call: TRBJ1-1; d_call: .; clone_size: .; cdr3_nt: TGTGCCAGCAGCCAAGATCGCGGGACCAAAGCTTTCTTT; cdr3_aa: CASSQDRGTKAFF
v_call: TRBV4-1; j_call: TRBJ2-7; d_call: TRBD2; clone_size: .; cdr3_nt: TGCGCCAGCAGCCTTCGGACTAGCGGGAGCTCCTACGAGCAGTACTTC; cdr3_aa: CASSLRTSGSSYEQYF
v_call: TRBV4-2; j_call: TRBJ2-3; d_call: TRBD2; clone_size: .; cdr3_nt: TGTGCCAGCAGGAGAGTAGCGGGGGCCGCTAGCACAGATACGCAGTATTTT; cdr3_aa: CASRRVAGAASTDTQYF
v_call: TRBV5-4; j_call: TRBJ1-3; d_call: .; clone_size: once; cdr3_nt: TGTGCCAGCAGCTTGGTGGAAGGCCCCATATATTTT; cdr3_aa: CASSLVEGPIYF
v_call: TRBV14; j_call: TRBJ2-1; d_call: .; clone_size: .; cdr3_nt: TGTGCCAGCAGCTCCTTCAATGGGGTTAATGAGCAGTTCTTC; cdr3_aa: CASSSFNGVNEQFF
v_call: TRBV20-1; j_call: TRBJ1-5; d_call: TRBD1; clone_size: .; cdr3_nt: TGCAGTGCCAGTTATAACAGGGGGAGGGGCAATCAGCCCCAGCATTTT; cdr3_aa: CSASYNRGRGNQPQHF
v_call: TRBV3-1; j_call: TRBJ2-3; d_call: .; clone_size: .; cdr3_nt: TGTGCCAGCAGCCAAGGGAACGGGGGCCGCACAGATACGCAGTATTTT; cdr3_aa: CASSQGNGGRTDTQYF
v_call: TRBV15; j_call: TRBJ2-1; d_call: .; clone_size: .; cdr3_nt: TGTGCCACCAGCAGAGATTTGTGGGACACCCTCTCTTTC; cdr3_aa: CATSRDLWDTLSF
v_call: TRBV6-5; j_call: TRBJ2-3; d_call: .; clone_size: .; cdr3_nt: TGTGCCAGCAGTTCCCGACTAGGCACAGATACGCAGTATTTT; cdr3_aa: CASSSRLGTDTQYF
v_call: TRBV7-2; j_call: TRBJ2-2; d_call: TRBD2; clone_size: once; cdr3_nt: TGTGCCAGCAGCATCCTAGCGGGGGAGCCGGGGGTAGGCGGGGAGCTGTTTTTT; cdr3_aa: CASSILAGEPGVGGELFF
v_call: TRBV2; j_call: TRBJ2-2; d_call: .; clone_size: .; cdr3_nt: TGTGCCAGCAGTGTCCAGGGGGGCACCGGGGAGCTGTTTTTT; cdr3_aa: CASSVQGGTGELFF
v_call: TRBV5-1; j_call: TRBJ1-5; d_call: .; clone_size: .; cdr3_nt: TGCGCCAGCAGCCCGTCCGACGGTTACAATCAGCCCCAGCATTTT; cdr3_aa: CASSPSDGYNQPQHF
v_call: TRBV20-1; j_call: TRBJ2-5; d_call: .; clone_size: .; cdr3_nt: TGCAGTGCTAGAGATGGGAGTGGACCACAAGAGACCCAGTACTTC; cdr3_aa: CSARDGSGPQETQYF
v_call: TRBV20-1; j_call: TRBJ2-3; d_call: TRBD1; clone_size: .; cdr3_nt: TGCAGTGCTAGAAATTGGACAGGAATAGATACGCAGTATTTT; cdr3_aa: CSARNWTGIDTQYF
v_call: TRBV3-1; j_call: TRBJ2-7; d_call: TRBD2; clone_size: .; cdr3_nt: TGTGCCAGCCGAAATAGCGGGGTCTCCTACGAGCAGTACTTC; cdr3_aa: CASRNSGVSYEQYF
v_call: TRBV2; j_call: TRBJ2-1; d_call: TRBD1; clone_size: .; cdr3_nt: TGTGCCAGCAGGGACAGGGGGTCCGAGCAGTTCTTC; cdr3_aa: CASRDRGSEQFF
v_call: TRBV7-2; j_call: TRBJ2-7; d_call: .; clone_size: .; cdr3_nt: TGTGCCAGCAGCTTTCTGACAGCGTACGAGCAGTACTTC; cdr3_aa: CASSFLTAYEQYF
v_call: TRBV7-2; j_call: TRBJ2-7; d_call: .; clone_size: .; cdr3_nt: TGTGCCAGCAGCTTAGCATGGTCAGGGGCCGAGCAGTACTTC; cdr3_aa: CASSLAWSGAEQYF
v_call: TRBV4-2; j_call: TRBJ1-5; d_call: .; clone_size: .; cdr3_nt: TGTGCCAGCAGCCAAGATCGTCACAGCTATCAGCCCCAGCATTTT; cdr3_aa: CASSQDRHSYQPQHF
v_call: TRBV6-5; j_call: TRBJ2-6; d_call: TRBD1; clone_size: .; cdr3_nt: TGTGCCAGCAGTTACAATATGGGACAGATCTCTGGGGCCAACGTCCTGACTTTC; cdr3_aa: CASSYNMGQISGANVLTF
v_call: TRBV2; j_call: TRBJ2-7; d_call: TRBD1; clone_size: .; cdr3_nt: TGTGCCAGCACCCTGACAGGGGGCGCGGGTGAGCAGTACTTC; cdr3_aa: CASTLTGGAGEQYF
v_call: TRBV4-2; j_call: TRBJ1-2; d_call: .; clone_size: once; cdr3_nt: TGTGCCAGCAGCCAAGAATTTAGCGGGACCCGGAATGGCTACACCTTC; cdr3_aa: CASSQEFSGTRNGYTF
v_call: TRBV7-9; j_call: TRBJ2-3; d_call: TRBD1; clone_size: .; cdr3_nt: TGTGCCAGCAGCTTACGACAGGGAAGCACAGATACGCAGTATTTT; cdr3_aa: CASSLRQGSTDTQYF
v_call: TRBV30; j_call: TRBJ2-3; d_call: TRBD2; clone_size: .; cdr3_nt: TGTGCCTGGTTAACAAGGCCTAGCGGGGTAGATACGCAGTATTTT; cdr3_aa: CAWLTRPSGVDTQYF
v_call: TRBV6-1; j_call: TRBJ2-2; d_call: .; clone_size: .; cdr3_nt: TGTGCCAGCAGTGGCACCAGGGATACCGGGGAGCTGTTTTTT; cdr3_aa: CASSGTRDTGELFF
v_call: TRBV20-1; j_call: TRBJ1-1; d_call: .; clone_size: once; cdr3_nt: TGCAGTCTGACTGGGTGGCTGAACACTGAAGCTTTCTTT; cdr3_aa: CSLTGWLNTEAFF
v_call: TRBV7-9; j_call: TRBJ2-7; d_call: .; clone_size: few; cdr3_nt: TGTGCCAGCAGCCTACAGGGAACCTCGGACGAGCAGTACTTC; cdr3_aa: CASSLQGTSDEQYF
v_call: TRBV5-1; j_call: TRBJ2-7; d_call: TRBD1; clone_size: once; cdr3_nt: TGCGCCAGCAGCTTGAGGGACAGGGGATACGAGCAGTACTTC; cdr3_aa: CASSLRDRGYEQYF
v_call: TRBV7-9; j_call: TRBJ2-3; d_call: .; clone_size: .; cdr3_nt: TGTGCCAGCAGCCGACATATGGACTCAGATACGCAGTATTTT; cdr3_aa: CASSRHMDSDTQYF
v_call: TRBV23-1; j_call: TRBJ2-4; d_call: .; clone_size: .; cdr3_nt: TGCGCCAGCAGTCAACCGGGACGGGGGGCCCCCGTAGCCAAAAACATTCAGTACTTC; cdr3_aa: CASSQPGRGAPVAKNIQYF
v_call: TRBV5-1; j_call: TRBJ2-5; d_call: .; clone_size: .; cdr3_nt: TGCGCCAGCAGCTTGGGAAGCAACCAAGAGACCCAGTACTTC; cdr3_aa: CASSLGSNQETQYF
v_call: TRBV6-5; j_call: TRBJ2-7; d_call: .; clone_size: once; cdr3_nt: TGTGCCAGCAGTTATCGGGGCCTCTTCACTGGGGCCTACGAGCAGTACTTC; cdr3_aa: CASSYRGLFTGAYEQYF
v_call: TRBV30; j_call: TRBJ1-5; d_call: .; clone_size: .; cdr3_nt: TGTGCCTGGAGTGGGGAGGGTCGTCAGCCCCAGCATTTT; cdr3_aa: CAWSGEGRQPQHF
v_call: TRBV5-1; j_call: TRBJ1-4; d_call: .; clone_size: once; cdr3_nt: TGCGCCAGCAGCGGGGGCAACAATGAAAAACTGTTTTTT; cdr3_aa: CASSGGNNEKLFF
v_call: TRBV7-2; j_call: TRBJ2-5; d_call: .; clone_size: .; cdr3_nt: TGTGCCAGCAGCCTTCGACTAGGGATGGGTAGGGAGACCCAGTACTTC; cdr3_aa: CASSLRLGMGRETQYF
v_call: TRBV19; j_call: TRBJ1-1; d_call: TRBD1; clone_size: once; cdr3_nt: TGTGCCAGTAGCCCACAGGGGGCTCGTACTGAAGCTTTCTTT; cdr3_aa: CASSPQGARTEAFF
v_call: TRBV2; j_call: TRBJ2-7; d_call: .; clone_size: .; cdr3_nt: TGTGCCAGCAGTCTTGGCTCTGACAATGTGCAGTACTTC; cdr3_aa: CASSLGSDNVQYF
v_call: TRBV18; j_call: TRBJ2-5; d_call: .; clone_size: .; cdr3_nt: TGTGCCAGCCCTCCTAGGGGTCAAGAGACCCAGTACTTC; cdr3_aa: CASPPRGQETQYF
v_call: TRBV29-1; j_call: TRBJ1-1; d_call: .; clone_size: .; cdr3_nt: TGCAGCGTCCAGGACCGATGGGGCACTGAAGCTTTCTTT; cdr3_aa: CSVQDRWGTEAFF
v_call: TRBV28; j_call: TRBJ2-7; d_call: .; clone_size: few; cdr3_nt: TGTGCCAGCAGTCACTACGAGCAGTACTTC; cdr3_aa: CASSHYEQYF
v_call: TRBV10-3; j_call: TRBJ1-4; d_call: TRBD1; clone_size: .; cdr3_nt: TGTGCCATCAGGAGGGACAGCCGAACTAATGAAAAACTGTTTTTT; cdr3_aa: CAIRRDSRTNEKLFF
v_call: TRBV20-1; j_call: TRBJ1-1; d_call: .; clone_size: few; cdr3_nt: TGCAGTGCTAGAGATCATGGCAGGGGGAACACTGAAGCTTTCTTT; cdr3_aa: CSARDHGRGNTEAFF
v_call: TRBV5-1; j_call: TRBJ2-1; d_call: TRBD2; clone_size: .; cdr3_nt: TGCGCCAGCAGCGTACTAGCGTTCTACAATGAGCAGTTCTTC; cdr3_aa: CASSVLAFYNEQFF
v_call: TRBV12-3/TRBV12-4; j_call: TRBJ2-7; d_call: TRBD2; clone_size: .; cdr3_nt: TGTGCCAGCAGTTTGAGTAGCGGGGGGACCGAGCAGTACTTC; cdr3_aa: CASSLSSGGTEQYF
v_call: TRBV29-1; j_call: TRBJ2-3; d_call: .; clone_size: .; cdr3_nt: TGCAGCGTTGAAGGAAAAGGGGCTGTTGATACGCAGTATTTT; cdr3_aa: CSVEGKGAVDTQYF
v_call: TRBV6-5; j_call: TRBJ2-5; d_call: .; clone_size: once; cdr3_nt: TGTGCCAGCTCCTCGGGGGTAGGGGAGACCCAGTACTTC; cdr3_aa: CASSSGVGETQYF
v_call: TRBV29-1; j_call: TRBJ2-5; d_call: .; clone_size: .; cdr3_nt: TGCAGCGCCGGCCGGGACACCCAAGAGACCCAGTACTTC; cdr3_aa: CSAGRDTQETQYF
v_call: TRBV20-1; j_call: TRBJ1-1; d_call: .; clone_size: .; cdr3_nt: TGCAGTGCTAGGGGCTCGGGACCCACTGAAGCTTTCTTT; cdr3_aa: CSARGSGPTEAFF
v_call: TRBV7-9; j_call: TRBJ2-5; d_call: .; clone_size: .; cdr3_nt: TGTGCCAGCAGCTTAACCTCTGAGACCCAGTACTTC; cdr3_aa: CASSLTSETQYF
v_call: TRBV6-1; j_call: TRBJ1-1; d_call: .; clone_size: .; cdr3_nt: TGTGCCAGCAGTGAATTCGGACCGCTGAACACTGAAGCTTTCTTT; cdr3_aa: CASSEFGPLNTEAFF
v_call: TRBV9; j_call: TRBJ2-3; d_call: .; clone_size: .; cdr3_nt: TGTGCCAGCAGCGCAGGACATGGCACAGATACGCAGTATTTT; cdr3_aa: CASSAGHGTDTQYF
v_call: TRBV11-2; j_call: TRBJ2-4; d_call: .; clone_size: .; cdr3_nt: TGTGCCAGCAGGAACCCGGGACGCATTAGGGGCAAAAACATTCAGTACTTC; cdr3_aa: CASRNPGRIRGKNIQYF
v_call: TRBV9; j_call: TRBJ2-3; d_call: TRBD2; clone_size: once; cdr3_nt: TGTGCCAGCAGCGGTCAAGTTGGGGAGGGTACGCAGTATTTT; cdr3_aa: CASSGQVGEGTQYF